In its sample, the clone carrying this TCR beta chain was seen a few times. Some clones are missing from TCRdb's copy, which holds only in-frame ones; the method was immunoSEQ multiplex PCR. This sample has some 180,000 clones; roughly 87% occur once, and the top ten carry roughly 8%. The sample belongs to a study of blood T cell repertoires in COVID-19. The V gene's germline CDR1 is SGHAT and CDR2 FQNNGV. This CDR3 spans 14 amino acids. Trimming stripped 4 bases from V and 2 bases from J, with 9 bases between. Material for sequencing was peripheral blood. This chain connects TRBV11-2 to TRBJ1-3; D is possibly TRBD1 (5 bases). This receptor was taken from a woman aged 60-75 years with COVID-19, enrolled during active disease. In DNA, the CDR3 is TGTGCCAGCAGCTCCCGACAGCCTGGAAACACCATATATTTT. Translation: CASSSRQPGNTIYF. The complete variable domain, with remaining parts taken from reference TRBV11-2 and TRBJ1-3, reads EAGVAQSPRYKIIEKRQSVAFWCNPISGHATLYWYQQILGQGPKLLIQFQNNGVVDDSQLPKDRFSAERLKGVDSTLKIQPAKLEDSAVYLCASSSRQPGNTIYFGEGSWLTVV.